The source of this T cell receptor beta chain is a study of OX40 agonist ivuxolimab in advanced cancers. Study conclusions and caveats: Specificity for antigen went undetermined in the expanded peripheral T cells.

The table came from immunoSEQ multiplex PCR; TCRdb's copy has only in-frame clones and leaves some out. The sample holds tens of thousands of clones, approximately 86% seen once. CDR3 size: 13 residues. Germline CDR1 reads LNHDA; CDR2 reads SQIVND (reference sequence). The V end was cut by 3 bases, the J end by 1 base, with 7 bases between. With respect to this clone: What it binds is not known.

The chain recombines TRBV19 with TRBJ2-7; no reliable D call. This clonotype was obtained from an adult with an advanced solid tumor such as melanoma, head and neck, liver or kidney cancer. The sample here was CD4+ or CD8+ T cells sorted from blood, taken in a trial of the OX40 agonist ivuxolimab. The CDR3: CASSMAASYEQYF. The CDR3 DNA sequence: TGTGCCAGTAGTATGGCAGCGTCCTACGAGCAGTACTTC.